These T cell receptor beta chains were read from a single sample in a study of shared clonotypes between healthy human individuals. TCRdb keeps only in-frame clones here, not all; method: immunoSEQ multiplex PCR. This sample has about 1.5 million clones, with around 95% found just once. Sample: naive CD4+ T cells sorted from blood. These receptors were collected from a man in his thirties or forties in good health. Both conserved end residues are part of each CDR3. D genes are given only for firm matches. Clone size is given for some rows only: seen once, a few or many times, or a class if the clone is expanded.

j_gene: TRBJ2-5
len: 14
abundance: -
v_gene: TRBV11-2
d_gene: -
CDR3nt: TGTGCCAGCAGCTTAGACCAGGAAAGGGAGACCCAGTACTTC
CDR3aa: CASSLDQERETQYF

j_gene: TRBJ2-1
len: 15
abundance: -
v_gene: TRBV6-6
d_gene: -
CDR3nt: TGTGCCAGCAAGATTAGCGGAAGCTCCTACAATGAGCAGTTCTTC
CDR3aa: CASKISGSSYNEQFF

j_gene: TRBJ2-1
len: 15
abundance: once
v_gene: TRBV29-1
d_gene: TRBD2
CDR3nt: TGCAGCGTGGGCCTAGCGGGAGGCATCTACAATGAGCAGTTCTTC
CDR3aa: CSVGLAGGIYNEQFF

j_gene: TRBJ2-6
len: 17
abundance: -
v_gene: TRBV11-2
d_gene: -
CDR3nt: TGTGCCAGCAGCTCGCAGGGATTGAACTCTGGGGCCAACGTCCTGACTTTC
CDR3aa: CASSSQGLNSGANVLTF

j_gene: TRBJ2-1
len: 15
abundance: -
v_gene: TRBV5-5
d_gene: TRBD2
CDR3nt: TGTGCCAGCAGCCTGAGAGCGGGAGGAGTAGATGAGCAGTTCTTC
CDR3aa: CASSLRAGGVDEQFF

j_gene: TRBJ1-2
len: 16
abundance: -
v_gene: TRBV6-5
d_gene: -
CDR3nt: TGTGCCAGCAGTTACACTTCCGGACGAAGGGGGTATGGCTACACCTTC
CDR3aa: CASSYTSGRRGYGYTF

j_gene: TRBJ1-5
len: 18
abundance: -
v_gene: TRBV18
d_gene: -
CDR3nt: TGTGCCAGCTCACCATACGCCCCAGGGGTCAAGGGCAATCAGCCCCAGCATTTT
CDR3aa: CASSPYAPGVKGNQPQHF

j_gene: TRBJ2-7
len: 12
abundance: -
v_gene: TRBV4-3
d_gene: -
CDR3nt: TGCGCCAGCAGCCAAGTATCCCACGAGCAGTACTTC
CDR3aa: CASSQVSHEQYF

j_gene: TRBJ2-1
len: 13
abundance: -
v_gene: TRBV7-3
d_gene: -
CDR3nt: TGTGCCAGCAGCGAAGAGGTCGACAATGAGCAGTTCTTC
CDR3aa: CASSEEVDNEQFF

j_gene: TRBJ1-5
len: 14
abundance: -
v_gene: TRBV27
d_gene: -
CDR3nt: TGTGCCAGCAGGGATGCGCGCGATGCGGCGCCCCAGCATTTT
CDR3aa: CASRDARDAAPQHF

j_gene: TRBJ2-7
len: 14
abundance: -
v_gene: TRBV5-1
d_gene: TRBD2
CDR3nt: TGCGCCAGCAGCTTAGCGGGAGACTCCTACGAGCAGTACTTC
CDR3aa: CASSLAGDSYEQYF

j_gene: TRBJ2-2
len: 13
abundance: -
v_gene: TRBV28
d_gene: -
CDR3nt: TGTGCCAGCACCCCCCCCGTTACCGGGGAGCTGTTTTTT
CDR3aa: CASTPPVTGELFF

j_gene: TRBJ2-7
len: 21
abundance: -
v_gene: TRBV10-3
d_gene: TRBD2
CDR3nt: TGTGCCATCAGTGAGTCTACTCACAACTCCGGGACTAGCGGGAGCTTCTACGAGCAGTACTTC
CDR3aa: CAISESTHNSGTSGSFYEQYF

j_gene: TRBJ2-7
len: 15
abundance: -
v_gene: TRBV6-5
d_gene: TRBD2
CDR3nt: TGTGCCAGCAGTTACTCTAGCGGGAGAGGATACGAGCAGTACTTC
CDR3aa: CASSYSSGRGYEQYF

j_gene: TRBJ1-2
len: 11
abundance: -
v_gene: TRBV28
d_gene: -
CDR3nt: TGTGCCAGCAGCCAGGCCTATGGCTACACCTTC
CDR3aa: CASSQAYGYTF

j_gene: TRBJ2-3
len: 17
abundance: -
v_gene: TRBV9
d_gene: TRBD2
CDR3nt: TGTGCCAGCAGCGTTGCCCCTAGCGGGAGATACACAGATACGCAGTATTTT
CDR3aa: CASSVAPSGRYTDTQYF

j_gene: TRBJ2-3
len: 16
abundance: -
v_gene: TRBV19
d_gene: -
CDR3nt: TGTGCCAGTAGTATCGTACCCGGGAGTGGGGTAGATACGCAGTATTTT
CDR3aa: CASSIVPGSGVDTQYF